A selection of T cell receptor beta chains follows, all from one sample in a study of CD8 T cells in ankylosing spondylitis. TCRdb ran MiXCR on the 5' RACE reads and lists one entry per CDR3 protein. Among fewer than 250,000 distinct CDR3 sequences listed, more than 25% were seen once. The sequenced material came from blood, either unsorted or a sorted T cell fraction (not recorded which). The receptors were sampled from a male donor with ankylosing spondylitis or in good health (not recorded which). Each CDR3 is given with its conserved first and last residue. Each record gives: D gene, J gene, V gene, clone size, CDR3 DNA, CDR3 protein. The D gene is left open where the match is weak. Size is omitted from some rows. Given values are once, few, many or a class for expanded clones.

>TRBD1|TRBJ1-4|TRBV7-2|many
TGTGCCAGCAGCGTTAGGTTTGGGACAGGGAATGAAAAACTGTTTTTT
CASSVRFGTGNEKLFF
>-|TRBJ2-3|TRBV7-3|many
TGTGCCAGCAGCGCGGGACAGAAAGGGAGCACAGATACGCAGTATTTT
CASSAGQKGSTDTQYF
>-|TRBJ2-1|TRBV29-1|-
TGCAGCGGGGAGGAGGGGTCCACCGCCTACAATGAGCAGTTCTTC
CSGEEGSTAYNEQFF
>TRBD1|TRBJ1-2|TRBV4-3|many
TGCGCCAGCAGCCAAGATCGACAGGGCGGCTATGGCTACACCTTC
CASSQDRQGGYGYTF
>-|TRBJ2-1|TRBV3-1|many
TGTGCCAGCAGGAATACCCCCGGGAATGAGCAGTTCTTC
CASRNTPGNEQFF
>TRBD2|TRBJ2-1|TRBV6-1|-
TGTGCCAGCAGCCAGGGCGGGAGCCTCTACAATGAGCAGTTCTTC
CASSQGGSLYNEQFF
>TRBD1|TRBJ2-7|TRBV20-1|-
TGCAGTGCTAGGGGGGACAGCTCCTACGAGCAGTACTTC
CSARGDSSYEQYF
>TRBD1|TRBJ2-7|TRBV20-1|-
TGCAGTGCAACAAGACAGGGCTACGAGCAGTACTTC
CSATRQGYEQYF
>-|TRBJ2-2|TRBV7-6|-
TGTGCCAGCAGCTTTAGACAGGTGCCCGGGGAGCTGTTTTTT
CASSFRQVPGELFF
>TRBD2|TRBJ2-1|TRBV20-1|few
TGCAGTGCTAGAGACCGAAGCGGGAGGGCCACCAATGAGCAGTTCTTC
CSARDRSGRATNEQFF
>TRBD2|TRBJ2-4|TRBV5-5|many
TGTGCCAGCAGCTTGGCGTCTAGCGGGGGCCTAGCCAAAAACATTCAGTACTTC
CASSLASSGGLAKNIQYF
>-|TRBJ2-2|TRBV3-1|-
TGTGCCAGCAGCGGTCAACTTGTTAGCACCGGGGAGCTGTTTTTT
CASSGQLVSTGELFF
>TRBD2|TRBJ2-1|TRBV5-6|many
TGTGCCAGCAGCTTGGCCAGGGCTAGCGGAGCCTACAATGAGCAGTTCTTC
CASSLARASGAYNEQFF
>-|TRBJ2-1|TRBV6-1|few
TGTGCCAGCACCAACTCGTGGGTCAATGAGCAGTTCTTC
CASTNSWVNEQFF
>-|TRBJ2-3|TRBV5-1|-
TGCGCCAGCATGGGCGGGACTGTCACAGATACGCAGTATTTT
CASMGGTVTDTQYF
>-|TRBJ1-2|TRBV9|many
TGTGCCAGCAGCGTAATAGGGGGGGTTGGCTACACCTTC
CASSVIGGVGYTF
>-|TRBJ1-1|TRBV20-1|many
TGCAGTGCTAGGTCGGCCCCGAACACTGAAGCTTTCTTT
CSARSAPNTEAFF
>TRBD1|TRBJ1-5|TRBV15|-
TGTGCCACCAGCAGATCAACCGGGACAGCTAATCAGCCCCAGCATTTT
CATSRSTGTANQPQHF
>-|TRBJ2-7|TRBV5-1|many
TGCGCCAGCAGCACAGGGAATATCCCCTACGAGCAGTACTTC
CASSTGNIPYEQYF
>-|TRBJ2-7|TRBV12-3/TRBV12-4|few
TGTGCCAGCAAATCGGGGCATGCGAGGGTTGAGCAGTACTTC
CASKSGHARVEQYF
>-|TRBJ2-5|TRBV7-3|few
TGTGCCAGCAGCTACGGGAGCCCACACGAGACCCAGTACTTC
CASSYGSPHETQYF
>-|TRBJ2-7|TRBV5-1|many
TGCGCCAGCAGCTTTAGCGGAGGGTCCTACGAGCAGTACTTC
CASSFSGGSYEQYF
>TRBD1|TRBJ2-7|TRBV5-6|-
TGTGCCAGCAGCGGCCGGGACAGGGGCTCCGAGCAGTACTTC
CASSGRDRGSEQYF
>TRBD2|TRBJ2-1|TRBV20-1|few
TGCAGTGCTAGAGGCCCTAGCGGAAGGGGTGAGCAGTTCTTC
CSARGPSGRGEQFF
>TRBD2|TRBJ2-3|TRBV12-3/TRBV12-4|many
TGTGCCAGCAGTTCACTAGCGGGATCCTCCACAGATACGCAGTATTTT
CASSSLAGSSTDTQYF
>-|TRBJ2-3|TRBV11-2|many
TGTGCCAGCAGCTTAATCGGGATACCCAACCGGAGCACAGATACGCAGTATTTT
CASSLIGIPNRSTDTQYF
>-|TRBJ2-1|TRBV5-1|many
TGCGCCAGCAGCCTGGCCAATACAAATGAGCAGTTCTTC
CASSLANTNEQFF
>TRBD2|TRBJ2-7|TRBV10-3|many
TGTGCCATCATGGAGACTAGCGGCTACGAGCAGTACTTC
CAIMETSGYEQYF
>-|TRBJ1-6|TRBV20-1|-
TGCAGTGCTAGATCAGAGCAGGGTCATAATTCACCCCTCCACTTT
CSARSEQGHNSPLHF
>-|TRBJ2-5|TRBV20-1|few
TGCAGTCCTTCTCAAGAGACCCAGTACTTC
CSPSQETQYF
>-|TRBJ2-2|TRBV5-1|many
TGCGCCAGCAGCTTGGATTCGGTAGGGACGAACACCGGGGAGCTGTTTTTT
CASSLDSVGTNTGELFF
>TRBD1|TRBJ2-7|TRBV27|-
TGTGCCAGCAGTAAACAGGGGAGAAACGAGCAGTACTTC
CASSKQGRNEQYF
>-|TRBJ1-4|TRBV20-1|many
TGCAGTGCTACGAGTAGACAGGAGTCTAATGAAAAACTGTTTTTT
CSATSRQESNEKLFF
>-|TRBJ2-4|TRBV29-1|-
TGCAGCGTTGAACTGGCCACAGGGGCCAAAAACATTCAGTACTTC
CSVELATGAKNIQYF
>-|TRBJ2-2|TRBV20-1|many
TGCAGTGCTCCCGGACCACACACCGGGGAGCTGTTTTTT
CSAPGPHTGELFF
>-|TRBJ2-1|TRBV6-5|-
TGTGCCAGCAGTTACGGTGCGGGGAATGAGCAGTTCTTC
CASSYGAGNEQFF
>-|TRBJ1-4|TRBV12-3/TRBV12-4|-
TGTGCCAGCAGTTTCAGCGAAAAACTGTTTTTT
CASSFSEKLFF
>-|TRBJ2-1|TRBV20-1|-
TGCAGTGCCAACCTGGGGTACAATGAGCAGTTCTTC
CSANLGYNEQFF
>-|TRBJ1-5|TRBV12-3/TRBV12-4|-
TGTGCCAGCTGCTGCTGGGGGCAGTTCGAGGATCAGCCCCAGCATTTT
CASCCWGQFEDQPQHF
>TRBD1|TRBJ1-5|TRBV3-1|many
TGTGCCAGCAGCCCTGGGGGGGACAGGCTTTATCAGCCCCAGCATTTT
CASSPGGDRLYQPQHF
>TRBD2|TRBJ2-1|TRBV12-3/TRBV12-4|many
TGTGCCAGCAGTGGCCGGGGGGTGGCCAATGAGCAGTTCTTC
CASSGRGVANEQFF
>-|TRBJ1-6|TRBV25-1|many
TGTGCCAGCAGGGGGATGACAGATAATTCACCCCTCCACTTT
CASRGMTDNSPLHF
>TRBD2|TRBJ2-7|TRBV7-9|many
TGTGCCAGCACCTTCGGGGGGGCCGCCTACGAGCAGTACTTC
CASTFGGAAYEQYF
>TRBD2|TRBJ2-1|TRBV5-1|-
TGCGCCAGCAGCCCGGATAGACTAGCGGGACACAATGAGCAGTTCTTC
CASSPDRLAGHNEQFF
>-|TRBJ2-3|TRBV5-1|many
TGCGCCAGCAGCTTGATGGATACGCAGTATTTT
CASSLMDTQYF
>-|TRBJ2-2|TRBV5-6|many
TGTGCCAGCAGCTTGGCCGGACTAACGAACACCGGGGAGCTGTTTTTT
CASSLAGLTNTGELFF
>TRBD2|TRBJ2-5|TRBV6-1|many
TGTGCCAGCAGTCTGGCCATAGCGGGAGGGATGGAGACCCAGTACTTC
CASSLAIAGGMETQYF
>TRBD2|TRBJ2-5|TRBV29-1|many
TGCAGCGTAGGAGCGGGAGGCTTTGAGGAGACCCAGTACTTC
CSVGAGGFEETQYF
>TRBD1|TRBJ1-1|TRBV10-3|once
TGTGCCATCACCGCGGGACAGGGCCCAGTGAACACTGAAGCTTTCTTT
CAITAGQGPVNTEAFF
>-|TRBJ2-1|TRBV20-1|-
TGCAGTGCTAGGGGTGCGGCCTACAATGAGCAGTTCTTC
CSARGAAYNEQFF
>TRBD1|TRBJ1-2|TRBV10-3|few
TGTGCCATCCGGACAGGGGCAGTGCCCGATGATGGCTACACCTTC
CAIRTGAVPDDGYTF
>-|TRBJ1-3|TRBV4-1|-
TGCGCCAGCAGCATTGACGGGGTTGGAAACACCATATATTTT
CASSIDGVGNTIYF
>-|TRBJ1-1|TRBV5-1|many
TGCGCCAGCAGCTTGCCGCAGGTCCCCCCCACTGAAGCTTTCTTT
CASSLPQVPPTEAFF
>TRBD1|TRBJ2-1|TRBV15|-
TGTGCCACCAGCAGGACCATACAGGGGCATGAGCAGTTCTTC
CATSRTIQGHEQFF
>-|TRBJ2-5|TRBV6-5|-
TGTGCCAGCAGTTATTCAGGGTGGGCGCCGGCCCAGTACTTC
CASSYSGWAPAQYF